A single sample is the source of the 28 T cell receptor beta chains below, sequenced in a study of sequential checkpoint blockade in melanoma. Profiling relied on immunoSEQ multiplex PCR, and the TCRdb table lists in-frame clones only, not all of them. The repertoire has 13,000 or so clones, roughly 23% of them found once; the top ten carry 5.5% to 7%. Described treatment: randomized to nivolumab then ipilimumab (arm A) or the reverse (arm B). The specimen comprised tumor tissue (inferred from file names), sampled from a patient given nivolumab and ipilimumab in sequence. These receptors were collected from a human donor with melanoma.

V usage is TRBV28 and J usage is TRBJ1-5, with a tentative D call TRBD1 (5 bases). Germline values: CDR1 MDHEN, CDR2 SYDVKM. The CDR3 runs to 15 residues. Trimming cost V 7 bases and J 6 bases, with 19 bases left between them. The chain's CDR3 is CASNSGGVYRQPQHF. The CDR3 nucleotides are TGTGCCAGCAACTCGGGAGGGGTTTACCGTCAGCCCCAGCATTTT. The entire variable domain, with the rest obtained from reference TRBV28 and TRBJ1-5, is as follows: DVKVTQSSRYLVKRTGEKVFLECVQDMDHENMFWYRQDPGLGLRLIYFSYDVKMKEKGDIPEGYSVSREKKERFSLILESASTNQTSMYLCASNSGGVYRQPQHFGDGTRLSIL.

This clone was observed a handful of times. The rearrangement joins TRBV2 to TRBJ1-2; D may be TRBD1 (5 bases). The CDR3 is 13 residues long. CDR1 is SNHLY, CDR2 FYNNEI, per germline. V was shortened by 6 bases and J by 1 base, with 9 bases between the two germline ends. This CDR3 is CASSVQGNYGYTF. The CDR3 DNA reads TGTGCCAGCAGCGTTCAGGGTAACTATGGCTACACCTTC.

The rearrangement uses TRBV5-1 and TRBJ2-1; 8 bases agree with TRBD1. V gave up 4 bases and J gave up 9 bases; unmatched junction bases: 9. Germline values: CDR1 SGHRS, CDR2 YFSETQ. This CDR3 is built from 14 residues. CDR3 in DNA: TGCGCCAGCAGCCGGACAGGGTCAGAGGGTGAGCAGTTCTTC. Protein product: CASSRTGSEGEQFF.

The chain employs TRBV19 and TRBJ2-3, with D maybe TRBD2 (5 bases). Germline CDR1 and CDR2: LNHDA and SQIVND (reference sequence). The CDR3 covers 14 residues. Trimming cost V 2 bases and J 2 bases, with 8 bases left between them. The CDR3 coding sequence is TGTGCCAGTAGTATAAGAGCGGTCACAGATACGCAGTATTTT. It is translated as CASSIRAVTDTQYF.

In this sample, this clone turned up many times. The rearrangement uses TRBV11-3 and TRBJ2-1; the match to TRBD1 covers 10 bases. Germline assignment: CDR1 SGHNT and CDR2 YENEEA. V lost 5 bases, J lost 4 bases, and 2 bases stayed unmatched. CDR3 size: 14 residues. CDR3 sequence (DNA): TGTGCCAGCAGCCGGACAGGGGGGTACAATGAGCAGTTCTTC. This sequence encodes CASSRTGGYNEQFF.

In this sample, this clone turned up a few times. CDR3 amino acids: CASRRDRVVDIQYF. The CDR3 nucleotides read TGTGCCTCGCGCCGGGACAGGGTGGTAGACATTCAGTACTTC. The chain is built from TRBV12-5 and TRBJ2-4; 9 bases align to TRBD1. CDR1 and CDR2 (germline): LGHNT, FRNRAP. The CDR3 sequence is 14 residues long.

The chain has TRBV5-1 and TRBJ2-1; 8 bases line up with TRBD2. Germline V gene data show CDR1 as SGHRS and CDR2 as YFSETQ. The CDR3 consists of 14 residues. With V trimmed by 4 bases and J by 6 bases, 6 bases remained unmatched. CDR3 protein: CASSPAAGGNEQFF. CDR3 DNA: TGCGCCAGCAGCCCCGCGGCGGGGGGCAATGAGCAGTTCTTC.

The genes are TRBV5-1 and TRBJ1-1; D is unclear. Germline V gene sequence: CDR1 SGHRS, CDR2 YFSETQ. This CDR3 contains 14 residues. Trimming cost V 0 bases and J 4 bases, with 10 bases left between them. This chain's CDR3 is CASSLVLGSTEAFF. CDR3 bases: TGCGCCAGCAGCTTGGTCCTGGGGAGCACTGAAGCTTTCTTT.

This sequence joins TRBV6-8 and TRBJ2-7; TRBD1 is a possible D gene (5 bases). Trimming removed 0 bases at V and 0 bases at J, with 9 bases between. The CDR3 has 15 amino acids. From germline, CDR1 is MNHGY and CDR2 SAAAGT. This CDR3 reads CASSYSQGPSYEQYF. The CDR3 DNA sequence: TGTGCCAGCAGTTACTCGCAGGGCCCCTCCTACGAGCAGTACTTC.

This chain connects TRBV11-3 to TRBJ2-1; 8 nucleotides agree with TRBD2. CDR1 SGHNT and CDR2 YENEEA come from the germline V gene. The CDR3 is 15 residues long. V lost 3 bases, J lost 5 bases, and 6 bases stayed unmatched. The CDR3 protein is CASSFRREAHNEQFF. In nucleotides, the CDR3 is TGTGCCAGCAGCTTTAGGCGGGAGGCTCACAATGAGCAGTTCTTC. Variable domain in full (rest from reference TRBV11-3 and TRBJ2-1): EAGVVQSPRYKIIEKKQPVAFWCNPISGHNTLYWYLQNLGQGPELLIRYENEEAVDDSQLPKDRFSAERLKGVDSTLKIQPAELGDSAVYLCASSFRREAHNEQFFGPGTRLTVL.

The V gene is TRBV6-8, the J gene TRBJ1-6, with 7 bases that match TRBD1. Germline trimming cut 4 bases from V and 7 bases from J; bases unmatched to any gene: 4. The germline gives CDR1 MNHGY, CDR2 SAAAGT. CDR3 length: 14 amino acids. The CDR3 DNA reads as TGTGCCAGCAGTTTAGGGACAGAGAATTCACCCCTCCACTTT. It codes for CASSLGTENSPLHF.

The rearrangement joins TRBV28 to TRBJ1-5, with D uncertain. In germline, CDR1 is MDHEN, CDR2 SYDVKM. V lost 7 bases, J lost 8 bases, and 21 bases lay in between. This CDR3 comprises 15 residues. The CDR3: CASTTGVRDLKPQHF. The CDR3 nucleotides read TGTGCCAGCACCACTGGAGTGAGGGATTTGAAGCCCCAGCATTTT.

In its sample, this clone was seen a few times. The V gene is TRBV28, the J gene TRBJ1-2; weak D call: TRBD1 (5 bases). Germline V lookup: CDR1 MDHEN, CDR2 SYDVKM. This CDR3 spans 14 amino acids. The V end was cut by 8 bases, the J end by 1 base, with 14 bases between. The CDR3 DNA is TGTGCCAGCTCAAGCCGGGGGGATAACTATGGCTACACCTTC. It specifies CASSSRGDNYGYTF.

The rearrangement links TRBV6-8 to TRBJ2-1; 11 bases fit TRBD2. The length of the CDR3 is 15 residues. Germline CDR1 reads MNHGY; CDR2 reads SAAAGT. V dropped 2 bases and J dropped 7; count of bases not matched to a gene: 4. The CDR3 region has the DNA TGTGCCAGCAGTTACGGGGGACTAGCGGTTAATGAGCAGTTCTTC. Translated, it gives CASSYGGLAVNEQFF.

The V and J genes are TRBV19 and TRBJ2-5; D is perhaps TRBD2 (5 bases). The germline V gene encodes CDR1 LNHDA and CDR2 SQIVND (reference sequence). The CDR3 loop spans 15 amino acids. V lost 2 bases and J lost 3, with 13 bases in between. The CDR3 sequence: CASSINGVVEETQYF. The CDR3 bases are TGTGCCAGTAGTATAAACGGGGTCGTCGAAGAGACCCAGTACTTC.

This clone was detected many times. Here the CDR3 reads CASSQVSLTTGEQYF. The CDR3 DNA reads TGTGCCAGCAGCCAGGTTTCTCTCACGACGGGAGAGCAGTACTTC. This chain links TRBV7-1 with TRBJ2-7; a possible D gene is TRBD2 (5 bases). TRBV7-1 is placed among ORFs of uncertain function. The CDR3 consists of 15 residues. The V and J ends lost 5 bases and 7 bases respectively, with 21 bases between them.

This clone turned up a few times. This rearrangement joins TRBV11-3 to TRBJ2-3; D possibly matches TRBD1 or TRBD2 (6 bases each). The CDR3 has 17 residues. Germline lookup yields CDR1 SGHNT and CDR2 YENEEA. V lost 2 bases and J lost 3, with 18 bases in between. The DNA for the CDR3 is TGTGCCAGCAGCTTATCCCCCGGGGGCACCTATACAGATACGCAGTATTTT. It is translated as CASSLSPGGTYTDTQYF.

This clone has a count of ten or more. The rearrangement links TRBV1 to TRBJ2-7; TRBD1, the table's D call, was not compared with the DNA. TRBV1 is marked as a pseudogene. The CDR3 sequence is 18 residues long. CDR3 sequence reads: CTSRNKLPGADWRYEQYF. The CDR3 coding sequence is TGCACCAGCAGAAACAAATTACCAGGGGCCGATTGGAGGTACGAGCAGTACTTC.

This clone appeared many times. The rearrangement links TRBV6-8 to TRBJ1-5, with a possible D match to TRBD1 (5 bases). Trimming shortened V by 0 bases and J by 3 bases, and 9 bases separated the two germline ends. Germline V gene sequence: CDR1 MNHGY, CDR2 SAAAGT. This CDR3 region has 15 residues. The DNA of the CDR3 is TGTGCCAGCAGTTACTCGGGACTCATCAATCAGCCCCAGCATTTT. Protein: CASSYSGLINQPQHF.

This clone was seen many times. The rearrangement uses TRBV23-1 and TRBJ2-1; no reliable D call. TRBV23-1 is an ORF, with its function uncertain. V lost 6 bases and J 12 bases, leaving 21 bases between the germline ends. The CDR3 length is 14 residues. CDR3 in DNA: TGCGCCAGCAGCCAAGGGTCCCTGACCCTCGGGCAGTTCTTC. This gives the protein CASSQGSLTLGQFF.

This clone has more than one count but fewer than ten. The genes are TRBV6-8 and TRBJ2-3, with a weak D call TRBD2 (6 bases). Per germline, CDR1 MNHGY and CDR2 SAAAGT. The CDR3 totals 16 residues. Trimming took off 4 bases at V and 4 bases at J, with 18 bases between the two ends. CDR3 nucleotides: TGTGCCAGCAGTTTGGGCGGGGCCCGTCGGGCAGATACGCAGTATTTT. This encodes CASSLGGARRADTQYF.

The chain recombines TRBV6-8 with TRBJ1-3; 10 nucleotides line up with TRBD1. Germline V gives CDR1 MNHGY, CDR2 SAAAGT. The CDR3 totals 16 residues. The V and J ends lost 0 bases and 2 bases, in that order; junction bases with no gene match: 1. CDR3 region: CASSYSGTGAGNTIYF. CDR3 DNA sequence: TGTGCCAGCAGTTACTCCGGGACAGGGGCTGGAAACACCATATATTTT.

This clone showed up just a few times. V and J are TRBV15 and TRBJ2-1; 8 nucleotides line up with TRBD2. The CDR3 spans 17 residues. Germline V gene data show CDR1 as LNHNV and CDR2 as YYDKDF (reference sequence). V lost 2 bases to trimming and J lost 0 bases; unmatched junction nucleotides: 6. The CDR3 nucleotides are TGTGCCACCAGCAGACAGCGGGGGACTAGCTCCTACAATGAGCAGTTCTTC. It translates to CATSRQRGTSSYNEQFF.

CDR3 coding DNA: TGTGCCAGCTCACCGGTCAGGGAAGCTCTTGGAAACACCATATATTTT. Translation: CASSPVREALGNTIYF. This sequence joins TRBV18 and TRBJ1-3; possible D gene TRBD1, 5 bases. This CDR3 contains 16 residues. V shed 3 bases and J shed 3 bases, with 15 bases lying between them. Germline CDR1 is KGHSH and CDR2 is LQKENI.

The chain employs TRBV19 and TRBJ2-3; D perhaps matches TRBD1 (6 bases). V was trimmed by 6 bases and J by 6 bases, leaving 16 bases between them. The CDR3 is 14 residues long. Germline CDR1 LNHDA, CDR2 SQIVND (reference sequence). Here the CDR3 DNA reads TGTGCCAGTAGCCCCGTGAGGGGGATTGATACGCAGTATTTT. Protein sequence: CASSPVRGIDTQYF.

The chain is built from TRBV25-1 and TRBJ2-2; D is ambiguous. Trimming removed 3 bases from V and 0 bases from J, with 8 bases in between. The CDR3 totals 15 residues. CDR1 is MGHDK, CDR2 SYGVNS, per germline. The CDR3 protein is CASSELSSNTGELFF. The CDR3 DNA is TGTGCCAGCAGTGAGCTCAGTTCGAACACCGGGGAGCTGTTTTTT.

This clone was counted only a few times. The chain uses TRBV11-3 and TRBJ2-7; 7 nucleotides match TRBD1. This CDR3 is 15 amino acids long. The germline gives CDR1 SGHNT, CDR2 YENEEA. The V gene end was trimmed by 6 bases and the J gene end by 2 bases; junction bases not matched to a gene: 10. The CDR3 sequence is CASSPTGTDAYEQYF. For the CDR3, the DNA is TGTGCCAGCAGTCCAACCGGGACAGACGCCTACGAGCAGTACTTC.

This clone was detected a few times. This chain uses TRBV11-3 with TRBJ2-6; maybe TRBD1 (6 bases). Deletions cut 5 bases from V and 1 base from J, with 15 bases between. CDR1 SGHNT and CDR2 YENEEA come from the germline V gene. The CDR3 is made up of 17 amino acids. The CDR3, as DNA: TGTGCCAGCAGCCTGAGACAGGATACGTCTGGGGCCAACGTCCTGACTTTC. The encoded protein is CASSLRQDTSGANVLTF. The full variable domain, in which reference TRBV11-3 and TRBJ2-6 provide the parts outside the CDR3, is EAGVVQSPRYKIIEKKQPVAFWCNPISGHNTLYWYLQNLGQGPELLIRYENEEAVDDSQLPKDRFSAERLKGVDSTLKIQPAELGDSAVYLCASSLRQDTSGANVLTFGAGSRLTVL.